This record looks at one T cell receptor beta chain sequence and its context. Its target is unknown. These data originate in a study of CD8 T cells in Susac syndrome. Study-level information: Patients with Susac syndrome, at blood draw, were therapy-naive, on corticosteroids, or on intravenous immunoglobulin alone. Notes on the study in general: Total CD8+ repertoires held approximately 17 Susac-specific public clones, while CD8+ TEMRA repertoires held five or six.

Random hexamers served to reverse transcribe roughly 0.45 to 1 ug RNA. The authors amplified TCR beta CDR3 across 54 Vbeta and 13 Jbeta using immunoSEQ multiplex PCR. TCRdb fed the immunoSEQ multiplex PCR reads into MiXCR, producing one record per CDR3 protein. The sample has fewer than 80,000 distinct CDR3 sequences; approximately 94% are singletons. In Susac syndrome patients, recently defined diagnostic criteria for definite or probable disease were met. The receptor's source is a human donor with Susac syndrome. Sequencing used CD8+ T cells from PBMCs.

This chain's CDR3 is CASSLEGAGSGGNQPQHF. The CDR3 DNA follows: TGTGCCAGCAGTTTAGAGGGAGCGGGGAGTGGGGGCAATCAGCCCCAGCATTTT. V gene TRBV27 combines with J gene TRBJ1-5; D is unresolved. This CDR3 region has 18 residues. The V end lost 2 bases, the J end lost 2 bases, and 19 bases lay between the germline ends. The germline gives CDR1 MNHEY, CDR2 SMNVEV (reference sequence).